This passage covers 13 T cell receptor beta chains from one sample sequenced in a study of blood T cell repertoires in COVID-19. Produced via immunoSEQ multiplex PCR; TCRdb's table is partial and in-frame only. The table includes 52,000 or so clones, around 84% detected once. Sequencing input: peripheral blood. These TCRs come from a man between 65 and 85 years old with active COVID-19.

This rearrangement joins TRBV5-4 to TRBJ2-3, with TRBD1 as a possible D gene (6 bases). CDR3 length equals 16 residues. CDR1 and CDR2 from the germline V gene are SGHNT and YYREEE (reference sequence). Trimming cost V 4 bases and J 5 bases, with 20 bases left between them. CDR3 amino acids: CASSPRLGAHGDTQYF. CDR3 DNA sequence: TGTGCCAGCAGCCCACGGCTGGGGGCGCATGGAGATACGCAGTATTTT. The whole variable domain, filled in from reference TRBV5-4 and TRBJ2-3, reads ETGVTQSPTHLIKTRGQQVTLRCSSQSGHNTVSWYQQALGQGPQFIFQYYREEENGRGNFPPRFSGLQFPNYSSELNVNALELDDSALYLCASSPRLGAHGDTQYFGPGTRLTVL.

The V gene is TRBV28, the J gene TRBJ1-1; tentative D call: TRBD1 (6 bases). Trimming took 3 bases from V and 4 from J, leaving 12 bases between them. Looked up from germline, CDR1 is MDHEN and CDR2 is SYDVKM. This CDR3 has 14 amino acids. The CDR3 bases are TGTGCCAGCAGTTTCCGCGGGGGGGCCACTGAAGCTTTCTTT. Translating gives CASSFRGGATEAFF.

This rearrangement joins TRBV28 to TRBJ1-5, with D tentatively TRBD1 (5 bases). Looked up from germline, CDR1 is MDHEN and CDR2 is SYDVKM. The CDR3 loop spans 15 amino acids. Trimming took 6 bases from V and 0 from J, leaving 12 bases between them. The CDR3 loop is CASSFDSNSNQPQHF. The CDR3 DNA sequence: TGTGCCAGCAGCTTTGACAGCAATAGCAATCAGCCCCAGCATTTT.

The table lists this clone with a few counts. This chain uses TRBV9 with TRBJ1-2; D uncertain. The CDR3 contains 14 residues. Trimming cost V 3 bases and J 2 bases, with 11 bases left between them. Per germline, CDR1 SGDLS and CDR2 YYNGEE. CDR3 in DNA: TGTGCCAGCAGCGCTGGACCGGGGAACTATGGCTACACCTTC. Protein product: CASSAGPGNYGYTF.

The chain employs TRBV6-2 or TRBV6-3 and TRBJ2-2; TRBD1 aligns across 7 bases. Unmatched junction bases numbered 6, after V lost 2 bases and J lost 6 bases. The germline CDR1 and CDR2 sequences are MNHEY and SVGEGT. The CDR3 loop spans 15 amino acids. Written as DNA, the CDR3 is TGTGCCAGCAGTTACGCGACAGGGTCTTCCGGGGAGCTGTTTTTT. Protein: CASSYATGSSGELFF.

The chain couples TRBV7-2 to TRBJ2-7, with TRBD2 matching over 9 bases. The trim removed 4 bases at V and 0 bases at J, leaving 1 base unmatched. CDR3 size: 14 residues. Germline V gene data show CDR1 as SGHTA and CDR2 as FQGNSA. The CDR3 is CASSYSGSSYEQYF. In DNA, the CDR3 is TGTGCCAGCAGCTATAGCGGGAGCTCCTACGAGCAGTACTTC.

The gene calls are TRBV7-5 and TRBJ1-1; the D call of TRBD1 is as the table states it, not checked on the DNA. TRBV7-5 is labeled a pseudogene. This CDR3 spans 14 amino acids. The CDR3 DNA reads as TGTGCCAGAAGCCCCGGACAGGCGAACACTGAAGCTTTCTTT. It codes for CARSPGQANTEAFF.

The gene calls are TRBV4-3 and TRBJ2-1; 8 bases align to TRBD2. V was clipped by 1 base and J by 4 bases; unmatched bases: 9. This CDR3 spans 17 amino acids. Germline lookup yields CDR1 LGHNA and CDR2 YSLEER. The CDR3 here is CASSQGISLAGYNEQFF. For the CDR3, the DNA is TGCGCCAGCAGCCAAGGGATTTCTCTAGCGGGTTACAATGAGCAGTTCTTC.

The chain joins TRBV7-2 to TRBJ1-2; unclear D gene. V gave up 0 bases and J gave up 10 bases, with 12 bases separating them. The CDR3 runs to 13 residues. Germline CDR1 is SGHTA and CDR2 is FQGNSA. This CDR3 is CASSLAEGGAYTF. DNA of the CDR3: TGTGCCAGCAGCTTAGCCGAGGGAGGAGCCTACACCTTC.

The chain recombines TRBV9 with TRBJ2-3; TRBD2 matches at 8 bases. The ends lost 0 bases at V and 6 bases at J; junction bases unmatched: 3. The CDR3 loop spans 14 amino acids. Germline CDR1 is SGDLS and CDR2 is YYNGEE. The chain's CDR3 is CASSVVTSGDTQYF. CDR3 DNA: TGTGCCAGCAGCGTAGTCACTAGCGGTGATACGCAGTATTTT. Combining the CDR3 with reference TRBV9 and TRBJ2-3 gives the whole variable domain DSGVTQTPKHLITATGQRVTLRCSPRSGDLSVYWYQQSLDQGLQFLIQYYNGEERAKGNILERFSAQQFPDLHSELNLSSLELGDSALYFCASSVVTSGDTQYFGPGTRLTVL.

Here the CDR3 DNA reads TGTGCCAGCAGTGTGGAGGGTTTTGTCTCTGGAAACACCATATATTTT. Residues: CASSVEGFVSGNTIYF. The chain links TRBV2 to TRBJ1-3; D call uncertain. Germline V gene sequence: CDR1 SNHLY, CDR2 FYNNEI. V lost 4 bases and J 0 bases, leaving 13 bases between the germline ends. The CDR3 is made up of 16 amino acids.

The chain carries TRBV5-1 and TRBJ2-2; 7 bases agree with TRBD1. This CDR3 spans 15 amino acids. Germline CDR1 SGHRS, CDR2 YFSETQ. V trimming: 3 bases; J trimming: 1 base; junction bases outside the gene matches: 3. CDR3 residues: CASSSRQGNTGELFF. In DNA, the CDR3 is TGCGCCAGCAGCTCCAGACAGGGGAACACCGGGGAGCTGTTTTTT.

The chain links TRBV7-2 to TRBJ1-5; D possibly corresponds to TRBD1 (6 bases). CDR1 and CDR2 (germline): SGHTA, FQGNSA. V lost 4 bases to trimming and J lost 5 bases, with 15 bases between them. The CDR3 extends over 15 amino acids. The CDR3 bases are TGTGCCAGCAGCTACAGTCAGGGGCCGGATCAGCCCCAGCATTTT. Encoded protein: CASSYSQGPDQPQHF.